This TCR beta chain was captured in a study of a mutant IDH1 vaccine in newly diagnosed glioma. Study-wide context: Treated patients, averaging roughly 40 years, were about 60% male and about 40% female.

The time point: week 47, end of study. Topical imiquimod accompanied each vaccine dose, which consisted of 300 ug of mutant IDH1 20-mer peptide. Eight vaccine injections were given to patients in weeks 1, 3, 5, 7, 11, 15, 19 and 23. This clone has a handful of counts. Its target is not known. V was cut by 2 bases and J by 5 bases, with 15 bases left in between. The germline CDR1 and CDR2 sequences are MNHEY and SVGAGI. This CDR3 has 15 residues. Only in-frame clones appear in the TCRdb table, and some are missing; sequencing was by immunoSEQ multiplex PCR. The data show about 31,000 clones, with approximately 90% seen just once and 5.1% held by the top ten.

The receptor's source is a woman in her forties with glioma. V usage is TRBV6-5 and J usage is TRBJ2-5; D might be TRBD1 (5 bases). Sequences were derived from PBMCs, sampled from a glioma patient whose treatment included an IDH1 peptide vaccine. CDR3 nucleotides: TGTGCCAGCAGTTACGGGGCAGGCCTCCGGGAGACCCAGTACTTC. Translated: CASSYGAGLRETQYF.